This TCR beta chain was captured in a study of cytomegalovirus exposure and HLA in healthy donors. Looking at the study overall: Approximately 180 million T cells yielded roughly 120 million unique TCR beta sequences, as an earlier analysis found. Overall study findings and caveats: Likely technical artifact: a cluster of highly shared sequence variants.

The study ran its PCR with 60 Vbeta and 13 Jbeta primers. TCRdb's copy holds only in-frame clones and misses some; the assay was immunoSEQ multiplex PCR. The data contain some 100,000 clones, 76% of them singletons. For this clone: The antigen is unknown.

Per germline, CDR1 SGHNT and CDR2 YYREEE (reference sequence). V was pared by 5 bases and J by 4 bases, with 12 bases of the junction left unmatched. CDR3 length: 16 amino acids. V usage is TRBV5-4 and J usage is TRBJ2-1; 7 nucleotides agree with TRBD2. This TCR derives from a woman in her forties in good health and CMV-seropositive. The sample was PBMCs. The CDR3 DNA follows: TGTGCCAGCAGGTCTGGGGGGGGAGTAGGATACAATGAGCAGTTCTTC. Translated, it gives CASRSGGGVGYNEQFF.